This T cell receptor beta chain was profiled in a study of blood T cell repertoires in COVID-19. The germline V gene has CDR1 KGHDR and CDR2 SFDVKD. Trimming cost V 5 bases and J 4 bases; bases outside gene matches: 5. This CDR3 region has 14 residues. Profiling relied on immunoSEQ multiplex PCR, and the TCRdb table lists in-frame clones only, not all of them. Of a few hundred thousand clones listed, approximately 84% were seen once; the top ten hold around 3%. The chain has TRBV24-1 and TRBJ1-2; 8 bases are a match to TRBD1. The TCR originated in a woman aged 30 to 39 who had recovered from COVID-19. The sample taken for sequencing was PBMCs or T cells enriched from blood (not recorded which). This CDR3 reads CATSGSGTGYGYTF. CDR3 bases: TGTGCCACCAGTGGATCCGGGACAGGCTATGGCTACACCTTC.